This entry is about one T cell receptor (beta chain). The antigen remains undetermined. The data were obtained in a study of T cell responses to AZD1222 COVID-19 vaccine. General study findings and limits: Across the whole spike, CD4 TCRs peaked at regions 160-218 and 743-854. Repertoires were obtained only post-peak T cell response. Two AZD1222 doses significantly raised spike-specific TCR breadth and depth over controls. Among spike-specific TCRs, nearly half reportedly target unmutated variant regions.

Clones were read by immunoSEQ multiplex PCR, and TCRdb kept only the in-frame ones, dropping some. This sample carries some 130,000 clones, under 95% of them seen once, and the ten largest clones take more than 1%. The sequence was obtained from an adult who received the AZD1222 COVID-19 vaccine. The source material was peripheral blood, sampled 28 days after the second AZD1222 dose.

CDR3 loop: CASSLAIGTPNYGYTF. DNA of the CDR3: TGTGCCAGCAGCCTGGCTATCGGGACCCCAAACTATGGCTACACCTTC. The chain combines TRBV7-9 with TRBJ1-2, with TRBD1 as a possible D gene (5 bases). The germline V and J ends were trimmed by 5 bases and 2 bases, with 18 bases remaining between them. The CDR3 runs to 16 residues. Germline loops: CDR1 SEHNR, CDR2 FQNEAQ (reference sequence).